A selection of T cell receptor beta chains follows, all from one sample in a study of beta chain features in type 1 diabetes. The assay was immunoSEQ multiplex PCR, and TCRdb's table has in-frame clones only and misses some. The repertoire holds about 650,000 clones, about an eighth seen once, with roughly 0.11% in the top ten. The sample consisted of naive CD4+ T cells from blood. All receptors come from a man younger than 40 with type 1 diabetes. The CDR3 runs from the conserved cysteine through the conserved F or W. The order of the fields is D gene, V gene, J gene, clone size, CDR3 protein, CDR3 DNA. The D gene is left open where the match is weak. Some rows have no size entry. The others give once, few or many, or a class for an expanded clone.

.,TRBV19,TRBJ1-6,few,CASSRGGPSTDSPLHF,TGTGCCAGTAGTAGGGGAGGACCCTCGACGGATTCACCCCTCCACTTT
TRBD1,TRBV28,TRBJ1-6,.,CASSSGQGNSPLHF,TGTGCCAGCAGTTCCGGACAGGGGAATTCACCCCTCCACTTT
.,TRBV4-2,TRBJ1-2,.,CASSPDRTDYGYTF,TGTGCCAGCAGCCCCGATCGGACAGATTATGGCTACACCTTC
.,TRBV9,TRBJ2-3,few,CASSYGTHTDTQYF,TGTGCCAGCAGCTACGGGACCCACACAGATACGCAGTATTTT
.,TRBV2,TRBJ1-5,few,CASSGNQEQPQHF,TGTGCCAGCAGTGGGAACCAGGAACAGCCCCAGCATTTT
TRBD2,TRBV30,TRBJ2-5,.,CALPGLVAETQYF,TGTGCACTTCCGGGACTAGTGGCGGAGACCCAGTACTTC
.,TRBV25-1,TRBJ1-2,few,CASSGEGGGYTF,TGTGCCAGCAGTGGGGAAGGGGGAGGCTACACCTTC
.,TRBV6-1,TRBJ2-7,few,CASRRGTFYEQYF,TGTGCCAGCAGACGAGGGACTTTTTACGAGCAGTACTTC
.,TRBV28,TRBJ2-5,.,CASSSGAGTETQYF,TGTGCCAGCAGTTCCGGGGCTGGTACGGAGACCCAGTACTTC
.,TRBV4-2,TRBJ2-5,.,CASSQLGFQETQYF,TGTGCCAGCAGCCAACTCGGCTTTCAAGAGACCCAGTACTTC
TRBD1,TRBV4-2,TRBJ2-3,.,CASSQDLQGAGADTQYF,TGTGCCAGCAGCCAAGATCTACAGGGGGCGGGGGCAGATACGCAGTATTTT
TRBD2,TRBV29-1,TRBJ2-3,few,CSVETSSGEDTQYF,TGCAGCGTTGAGACTTCTAGCGGGGAGGATACGCAGTATTTT
TRBD1,TRBV7-2,TRBJ1-2,few,CASSLGGQEIDGYTF,TGTGCCAGCAGCTTAGGGGGACAGGAGATCGATGGCTACACCTTC
TRBD1,TRBV9,TRBJ1-2,few,CASSVQTGDYGYTF,TGTGCCAGCAGCGTACAAACAGGGGACTATGGCTACACCTTC
.,TRBV11-2,TRBJ2-3,.,CASSSKDGDTQYF,TGTGCCAGCAGCTCCAAAGATGGAGATACGCAGTATTTT
TRBD1,TRBV19,TRBJ1-4,.,CASSILGQGEEKLFF,TGTGCCAGTAGTATCCTGGGACAGGGGGAAGAAAAACTGTTTTTT
.,TRBV19,TRBJ2-5,.,CASSGDGGGPETQYF,TGTGCCAGTAGTGGCGACGGTGGGGGCCCAGAGACCCAGTACTTC
.,TRBV4-3,TRBJ2-2,few,CASSQSAQISNTGELFF,TGCGCCAGCAGCCAATCAGCTCAGATATCGAACACCGGGGAGCTGTTTTTT
.,TRBV18,TRBJ2-1,few,CASSPAQTYNEQFF,TGTGCCAGCTCACCGGCACAAACCTACAATGAGCAGTTCTTC
TRBD1,TRBV9,TRBJ1-2,.,CASSSTGDYGYTF,TGTGCCAGCAGCTCGACAGGGGACTATGGCTACACCTTC
.,TRBV11-2,TRBJ2-2,.,CASIVASYTGELFF,TGTGCCAGCATTGTGGCCAGTTACACCGGGGAGCTGTTTTTT
.,TRBV10-3,TRBJ1-2,.,CAISEFGYGYTF,TGTGCCATCAGTGAGTTCGGATATGGCTACACCTTC
.,TRBV2,TRBJ2-5,.,CASSELRGQSETQYF,TGTGCCAGCAGTGAACTTCGGGGACAATCGGAGACCCAGTACTTC
.,TRBV9,TRBJ1-4,.,CASSVATGGANEKLFF,TGTGCCAGCAGCGTAGCTACCGGAGGGGCTAATGAAAAACTGTTTTTT
.,TRBV9,TRBJ1-2,few,CASSVGIGVVNYGYTF,TGTGCCAGCAGCGTAGGTATCGGGGTCGTCAACTATGGCTACACCTTC
TRBD2,TRBV19,TRBJ2-1,.,CASSTLLAVANEQFF,TGTGCCAGTAGTACCCTCCTAGCGGTGGCTAATGAGCAGTTCTTC
TRBD1,TRBV14,TRBJ1-6,few,CASSPLTGVNSPLHF,TGTGCCAGCAGCCCGCTGACAGGGGTTAATTCACCCCTCCACTTT
.,TRBV18,TRBJ2-2,few,CASSPLGQNTGELFF,TGTGCCAGCTCACCATTAGGGCAGAACACCGGGGAGCTGTTTTTT
TRBD1,TRBV5-4,TRBJ2-5,few,CASSLELGSDREETQYF,TGTGCCAGCAGCTTGGAACTCGGCTCGGACAGGGAAGAGACCCAGTACTTC
.,TRBV7-2,TRBJ2-2,.,CASNPSWTGELFF,TGTGCCAGCAACCCTTCTTGGACCGGGGAGCTGTTTTTT
.,TRBV5-1,TRBJ1-5,.,CASSFEGEQPQHF,TGCGCCAGCAGCTTTGAGGGTGAGCAGCCCCAGCATTTT
.,TRBV6-5,TRBJ1-3,few,CASSYSGHRSGNTIYF,TGTGCCAGCAGTTACTCCGGACACCGCTCTGGAAACACCATATATTTT
.,TRBV7-8,TRBJ2-1,few,CASSLDRASNEQFF,TGTGCCAGCAGCTTAGACAGGGCCTCTAATGAGCAGTTCTTC
TRBD1,TRBV29-1,TRBJ2-7,.,CSVPGQGMHEQYF,TGCAGCGTCCCGGGACAGGGGATGCACGAGCAGTACTTC
.,TRBV30,TRBJ1-4,few,CALRLREKLFF,TGTGCCCTACGGTTGAGAGAAAAACTGTTTTTT
.,TRBV6-6,TRBJ1-1,few,CASSFDRTEAFF,TGTGCCAGCAGTTTCGACAGAACTGAAGCTTTCTTT
.,TRBV29-1,TRBJ1-2,few,CSALTRDGYGYTF,TGCAGCGCCCTAACCCGGGACGGCTATGGCTACACCTTC
TRBD1,TRBV7-9,TRBJ1-4,.,CASSFGGQSATNEKLFF,TGTGCCAGCAGCTTTGGGGGACAGTCTGCAACTAATGAAAAACTGTTTTTT
.,TRBV13,TRBJ1-4,few,CASSHRPFASGESNEKLFF,TGTGCCAGCAGCCACCGTCCTTTTGCCTCGGGGGAGTCTAATGAAAAACTGTTTTTT
TRBD2,TRBV2,TRBJ2-1,few,CASSGRLAGVNNEQFF,TGTGCCAGCAGTGGTCGACTAGCGGGGGTTAACAATGAGCAGTTCTTC
.,TRBV30,TRBJ2-7,few,CASGVYEQYF,TGTGCCTCCGGGGTCTACGAGCAGTACTTC
TRBD1,TRBV10-3,TRBJ1-6,few,CAISLGQYNSPLHF,TGTGCCATCAGCCTGGGACAGTATAATTCACCCCTCCACTTT